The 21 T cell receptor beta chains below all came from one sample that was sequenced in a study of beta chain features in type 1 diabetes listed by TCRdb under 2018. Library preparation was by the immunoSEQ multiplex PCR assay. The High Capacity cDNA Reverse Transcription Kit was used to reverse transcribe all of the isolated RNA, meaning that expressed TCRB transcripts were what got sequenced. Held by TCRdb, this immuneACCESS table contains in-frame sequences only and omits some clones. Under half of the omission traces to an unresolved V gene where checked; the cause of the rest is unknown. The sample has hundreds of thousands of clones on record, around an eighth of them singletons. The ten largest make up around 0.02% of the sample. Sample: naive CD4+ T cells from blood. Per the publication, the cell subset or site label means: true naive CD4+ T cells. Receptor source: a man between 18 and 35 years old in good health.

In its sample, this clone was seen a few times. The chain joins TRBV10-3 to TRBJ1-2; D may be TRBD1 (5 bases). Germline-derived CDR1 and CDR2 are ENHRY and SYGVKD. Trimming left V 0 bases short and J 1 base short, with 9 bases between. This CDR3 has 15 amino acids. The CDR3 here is CAISESGGSNYGYTF. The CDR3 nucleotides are TGTGCCATCAGTGAGTCGGGGGGAAGTAACTATGGCTACACCTTC.

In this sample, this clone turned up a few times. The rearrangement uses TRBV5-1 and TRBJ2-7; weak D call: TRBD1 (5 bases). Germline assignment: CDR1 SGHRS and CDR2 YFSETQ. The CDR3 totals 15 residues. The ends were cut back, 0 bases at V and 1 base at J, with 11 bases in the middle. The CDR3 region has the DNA TGCGCCAGCAGCTTGGACCCAGGGTCGTCCTACGAGCAGTACTTC. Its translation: CASSLDPGSSYEQYF. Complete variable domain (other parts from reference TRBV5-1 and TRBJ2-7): KAGVTQTPRYLIKTRGQQVTLSCSPISGHRSVSWYQQTPGQGLQFLFEYFSETQRNKGNFPGRFSGRQFSNSRSEMNVSTLELGDSALYLCASSLDPGSSYEQYFGPGTRLTVT.

CDR3 sequence reads: CASSPTSGGYNEQFF. The CDR3, as DNA: TGCGCCAGCAGCCCGACTAGCGGGGGGTACAATGAGCAGTTCTTC. The V gene is TRBV5-1, the J gene TRBJ2-1; 13 nucleotides match TRBD2. The V segment lost 4 bases and the J segment 4 bases; nucleotides outside the gene matches: 2. The CDR3 is made up of 15 amino acids. Germline CDR1 is SGHRS and CDR2 is YFSETQ.

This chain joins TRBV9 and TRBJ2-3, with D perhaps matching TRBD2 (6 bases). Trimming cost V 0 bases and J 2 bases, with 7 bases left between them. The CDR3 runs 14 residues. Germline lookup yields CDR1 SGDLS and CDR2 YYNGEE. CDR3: CASSVGGDTDTQYF. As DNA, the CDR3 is TGTGCCAGCAGCGTAGGCGGGGACACAGATACGCAGTATTTT.

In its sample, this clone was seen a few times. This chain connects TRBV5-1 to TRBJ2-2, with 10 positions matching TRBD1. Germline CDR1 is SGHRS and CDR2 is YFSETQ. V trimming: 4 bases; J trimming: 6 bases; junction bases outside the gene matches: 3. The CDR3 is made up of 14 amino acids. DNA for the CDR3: TGCGCCAGCAGCACGGGACAGGGGTCCGGGGAGCTGTTTTTT. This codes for CASSTGQGSGELFF.

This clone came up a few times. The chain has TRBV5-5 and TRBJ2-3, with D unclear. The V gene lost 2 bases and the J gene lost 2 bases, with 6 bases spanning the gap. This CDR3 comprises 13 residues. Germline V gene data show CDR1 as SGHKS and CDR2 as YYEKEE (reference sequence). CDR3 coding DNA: TGTGCCAGCAGCTTCGTCTCCACAGATACGCAGTATTTT. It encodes CASSFVSTDTQYF.

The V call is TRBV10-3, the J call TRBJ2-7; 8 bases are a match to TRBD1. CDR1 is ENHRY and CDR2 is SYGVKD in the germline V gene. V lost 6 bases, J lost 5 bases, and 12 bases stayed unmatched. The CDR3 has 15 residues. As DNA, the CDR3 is TGTGCCATCAGGGGCACGGACAGGGTAAACGACGAGCAGTACTTC. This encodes CAIRGTDRVNDEQYF.

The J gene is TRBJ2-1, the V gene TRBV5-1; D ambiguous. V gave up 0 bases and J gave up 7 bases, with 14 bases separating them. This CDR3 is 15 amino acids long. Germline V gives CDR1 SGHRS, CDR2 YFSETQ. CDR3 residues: CASSLVPYSGNEQFF. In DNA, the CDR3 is TGCGCCAGCAGCTTGGTGCCCTACTCCGGGAATGAGCAGTTCTTC.

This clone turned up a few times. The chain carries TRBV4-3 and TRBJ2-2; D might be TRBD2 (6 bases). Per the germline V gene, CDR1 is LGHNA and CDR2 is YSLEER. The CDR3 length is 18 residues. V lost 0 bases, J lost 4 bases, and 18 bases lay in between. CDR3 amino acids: CASSQDPGPMEGTGELFF. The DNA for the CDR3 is TGCGCCAGCAGCCAAGATCCCGGACCAATGGAGGGCACCGGGGAGCTGTTTTTT.

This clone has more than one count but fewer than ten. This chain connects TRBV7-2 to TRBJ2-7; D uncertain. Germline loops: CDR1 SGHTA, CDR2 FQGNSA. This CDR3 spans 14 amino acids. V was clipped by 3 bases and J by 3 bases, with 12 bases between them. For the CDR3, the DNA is TGTGCCAGCAGCTTGGGTCCTCAGGACTACGAGCAGTACTTC. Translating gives CASSLGPQDYEQYF.

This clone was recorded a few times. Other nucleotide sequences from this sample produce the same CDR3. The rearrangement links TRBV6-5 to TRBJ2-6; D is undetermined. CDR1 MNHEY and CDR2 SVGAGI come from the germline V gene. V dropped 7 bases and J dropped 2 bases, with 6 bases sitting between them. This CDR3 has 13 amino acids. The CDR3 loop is CASTKPGANVLTF. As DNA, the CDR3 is TGTGCCAGCACTAAGCCTGGGGCCAACGTCCTGACTTTC.

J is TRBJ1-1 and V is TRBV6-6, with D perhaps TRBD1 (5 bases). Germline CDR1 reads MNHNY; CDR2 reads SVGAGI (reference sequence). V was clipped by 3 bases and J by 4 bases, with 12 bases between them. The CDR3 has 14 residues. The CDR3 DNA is TGTGCCAGCAGTTATGAGGGACTGAGCACTGAAGCTTTCTTT. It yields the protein CASSYEGLSTEAFF.

CDR3 loop: CASSVVPGGNTGELFF. In nucleotides, the CDR3 is TGTGCCAGCAGCGTAGTCCCAGGGGGCAATACCGGGGAGCTGTTTTTT. The V and J genes are TRBV9 and TRBJ2-2, with 8 bases aligning to TRBD1. Per the germline V gene, CDR1 is SGDLS and CDR2 is YYNGEE. The CDR3 extends over 16 amino acids. V gave up 0 bases and J gave up 5 bases; unmatched junction bases: 6.

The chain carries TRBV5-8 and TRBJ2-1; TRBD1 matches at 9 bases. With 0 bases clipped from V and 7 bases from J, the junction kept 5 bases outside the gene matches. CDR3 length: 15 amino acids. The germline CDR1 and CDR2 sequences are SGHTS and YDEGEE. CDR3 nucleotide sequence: TGTGCCAGCAGCTTGGAAGAGACAGGGGGAAATGAGCAGTTCTTC. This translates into CASSLEETGGNEQFF. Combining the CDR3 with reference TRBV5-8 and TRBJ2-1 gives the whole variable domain EAGVTQSPTHLIKTRGQQATLRCSPISGHTSVYWYQQALGLGLQFLLWYDEGEERNRGNFPPRFSGRQFPNYSSELNVNALELEDSALYLCASSLEETGGNEQFFGPGTRLTVL.

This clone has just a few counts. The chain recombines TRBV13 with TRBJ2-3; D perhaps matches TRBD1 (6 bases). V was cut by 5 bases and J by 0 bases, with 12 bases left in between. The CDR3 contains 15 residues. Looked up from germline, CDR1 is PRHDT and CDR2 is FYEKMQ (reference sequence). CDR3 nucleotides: TGTGCCAGCAGCCTCGGACAGAGAAGCACAGATACGCAGTATTTT. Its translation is CASSLGQRSTDTQYF. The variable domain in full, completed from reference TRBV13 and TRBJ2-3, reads AAGVIQSPRHLIKEKRETATLKCYPIPRHDTVYWYQQGPGQDPQFLISFYEKMQSDKGSIPDRFSAQQFSDYHSELNMSSLELGDSALYFCASSLGQRSTDTQYFGPGTRLTVL.

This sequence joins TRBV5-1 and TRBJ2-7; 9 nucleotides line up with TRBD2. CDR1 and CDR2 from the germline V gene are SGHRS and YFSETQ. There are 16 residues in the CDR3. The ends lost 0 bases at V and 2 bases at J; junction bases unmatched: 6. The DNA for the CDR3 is TGCGCCAGCAGCTTGGTGGCTAGCGGGGTCACCTACGAGCAGTACTTC. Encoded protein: CASSLVASGVTYEQYF. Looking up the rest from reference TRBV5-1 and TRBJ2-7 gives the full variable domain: KAGVTQTPRYLIKTRGQQVTLSCSPISGHRSVSWYQQTPGQGLQFLFEYFSETQRNKGNFPGRFSGRQFSNSRSEMNVSTLELGDSALYLCASSLVASGVTYEQYFGPGTRLTVT.

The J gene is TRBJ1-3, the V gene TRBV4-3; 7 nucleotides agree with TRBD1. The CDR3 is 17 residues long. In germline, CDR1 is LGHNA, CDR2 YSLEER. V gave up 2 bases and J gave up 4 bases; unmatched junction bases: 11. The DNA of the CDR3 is TGCGCCAGCAGCCAAACTACAGGGGCTTTCCTCGGAAACACCATATATTTT. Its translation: CASSQTTGAFLGNTIYF.

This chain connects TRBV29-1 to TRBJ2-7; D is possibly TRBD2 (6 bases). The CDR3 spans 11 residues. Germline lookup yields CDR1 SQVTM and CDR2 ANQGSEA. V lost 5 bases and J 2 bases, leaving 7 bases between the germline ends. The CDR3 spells CSVTGAYEQYF. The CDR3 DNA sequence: TGCAGCGTTACGGGGGCCTACGAGCAGTACTTC.

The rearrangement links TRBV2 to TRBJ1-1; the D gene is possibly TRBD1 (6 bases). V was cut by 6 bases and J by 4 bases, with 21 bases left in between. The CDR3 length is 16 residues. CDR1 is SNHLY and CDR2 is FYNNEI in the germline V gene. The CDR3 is CASSLGGRGSSTEAFF. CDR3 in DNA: TGTGCCAGCAGCCTGGGGGGGAGGGGGAGTAGCACTGAAGCTTTCTTT.

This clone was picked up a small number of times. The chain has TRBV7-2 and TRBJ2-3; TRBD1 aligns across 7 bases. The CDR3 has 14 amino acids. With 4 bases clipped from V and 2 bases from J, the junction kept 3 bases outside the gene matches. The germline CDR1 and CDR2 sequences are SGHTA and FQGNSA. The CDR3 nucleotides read TGTGCCAGCAGCTCGACAGGGTTCACAGATACGCAGTATTTT. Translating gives CASSSTGFTDTQYF.

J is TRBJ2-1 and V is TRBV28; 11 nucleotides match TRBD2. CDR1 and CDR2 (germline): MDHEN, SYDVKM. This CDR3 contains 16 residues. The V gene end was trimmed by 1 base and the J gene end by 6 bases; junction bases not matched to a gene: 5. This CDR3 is CASSLSGLAVGNEQFF. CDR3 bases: TGTGCCAGCAGTTTATCGGGACTAGCGGTCGGCAATGAGCAGTTCTTC.